Listed below are T cell receptor beta chains from one sample, sequenced in a study of neoadjuvant anti-PD-1 for oral cavity cancer. Assay: immunoSEQ multiplex PCR; the TCRdb copy retains only in-frame clones and omits some. Of about 13,000 clones in the sample, around 70% are singletons; the top ten hold approximately 3.2%. Sample: PBMCs, taken after nivolumab (anti-PD-1) treatment. These receptors originate from a person aged 35 to 85 with oral cavity squamous cell carcinoma. Both conserved end residues are part of each CDR3. The order of the fields is clone size, J gene, D gene, V gene, CDR3 protein, CDR3 DNA. A D gene is named only where the DNA matches it firmly. Part of the rows lack a size; the others show once, few, many or a class for expanded clones.

>NA|TRBJ2-7|TRBD2|TRBV19
CASSIFSGRARHEQYF
TGTGCCAGTAGTATCTTTAGCGGGAGGGCCCGCCACGAGCAGTACTTC
>once|TRBJ2-7|TRBD1|TRBV5-1
CASTRDRGRNEQYF
TGCGCCAGCACCCGGGACAGGGGCAGAAACGAGCAGTACTTC
>NA|TRBJ1-1|NA|TRBV2
CASDLNTEAFF
TGTGCCTCCGACCTGAACACTGAAGCTTTCTTT
>NA|TRBJ2-7|TRBD1|TRBV6-6
CASRGQGAGEQYF
TGTGCCAGCAGGGGACAGGGGGCCGGGGAGCAGTACTTC
>NA|TRBJ2-5|TRBD2|TRBV5-4
CASSLAGGGWRQETQYF
TGTGCCAGCAGCTTGGCCGGGGGGGGATGGAGGCAAGAGACCCAGTACTTC
>NA|TRBJ2-1|NA|TRBV11-2
CASSHPKREQFF
TGTGCCAGCAGCCACCCCAAGAGAGAGCAGTTCTTC
>NA|TRBJ1-2|NA|TRBV7-2
CASSYQQGGYGYTF
TGTGCCAGCAGCTATCAGCAGGGAGGCTATGGCTACACCTTC
>NA|TRBJ2-1|TRBD1|TRBV6-6
CASSTTGVNEQFF
TGTGCCAGCAGCACTACAGGGGTCAATGAGCAGTTCTTC
>NA|TRBJ2-7|NA|TRBV7-2
CASSLNRDYEQYF
TGTGCCAGCAGCTTAAACAGGGACTACGAGCAGTACTTC
>NA|TRBJ1-2|NA|TRBV4-1
CASSQGAGLGYGYTF
TGCGCCAGCAGCCAAGGCGCTGGGCTGGGCTATGGCTACACCTTC
>NA|TRBJ2-7|TRBD1|TRBV28
CASRENGPHRDREYEQYF
TGTGCCAGCAGAGAAAATGGTCCCCACCGGGACAGGGAATACGAGCAGTACTTC
>NA|TRBJ2-7|NA|TRBV30
CAWRLGGSSYEQYF
TGTGCCTGGAGACTAGGAGGGAGCTCCTACGAGCAGTACTTC
>few|TRBJ2-1|TRBD2|TRBV5-1
CASSATSNSYNEQFF
TGCGCCAGCAGCGCGACTAGCAACTCCTACAATGAGCAGTTCTTC
>few|TRBJ1-1|TRBD1|TRBV25-1
CASSVGQRGMNTEAFF
TGTGCCAGCAGTGTGGGACAGCGGGGGATGAACACTGAAGCTTTCTTT
>NA|TRBJ2-1|NA|TRBV5-5
CASSLEGGSYNEQFF
TGTGCCAGCAGCTTGGAGGGCGGCTCCTACAATGAGCAGTTCTTC
>NA|TRBJ2-2|TRBD2|TRBV9
CASSPGPSGVTGELFF
TGTGCCAGCAGCCCCGGCCCGAGCGGGGTCACCGGGGAGCTGTTTTTT
>NA|TRBJ2-5|NA|TRBV21-1
CASSKVGGQETQYF
TGTGCCAGCAGCAAAGTGGGGGGCCAAGAGACCCAGTACTTC
>NA|TRBJ2-7|NA|TRBV7-9
CASSFRTGADYEQYF
TGTGCCAGCAGCTTCCGAACCGGGGCTGACTACGAGCAGTACTTC
>NA|TRBJ2-2|TRBD2|TRBV7-2
CASSLGTSGRRIGRELFF
TGTGCCAGCAGCTTAGGAACTAGCGGGAGAAGGATCGGTCGGGAGCTGTTTTTT
>few|TRBJ2-1|NA|TRBV30
CACARILGDEQFF
TGTGCCTGCGCTAGGATTCTGGGGGATGAGCAGTTCTTC
>NA|TRBJ2-2|NA|TRBV7-2
CASSRDWNTGELFF
TGTGCCAGCAGCCGCGATTGGAACACCGGGGAGCTGTTTTTT
>NA|TRBJ1-4|NA|TRBV6-5
CASSRQLGEKLFF
TGTGCCAGCAGTCGGCAATTGGGTGAAAAACTGTTTTTT
>NA|TRBJ2-7|NA|TRBV29-1
CSVEDLGGGGTYEQYF
TGCAGCGTTGAAGATCTAGGGGGAGGGGGCACCTACGAGCAGTACTTC
>few|TRBJ2-1|NA|TRBV30
CAWGAGSSYNEQFF
TGTGCCTGGGGTGCGGGGAGCTCCTACAATGAGCAGTTCTTC
>NA|TRBJ2-7|TRBD2|TRBV9
CASSVGAGGGSYEQYF
TGTGCCAGCAGCGTCGGGGCGGGAGGTGGGTCCTACGAGCAGTACTTC
>NA|TRBJ2-1|NA|TRBV13
CASSLGLGDLVGNEQFF
TGTGCCAGCAGCTTAGGCCTGGGGGACCTAGTGGGGAATGAGCAGTTCTTC
>once|TRBJ1-4|TRBD1|TRBV10-2
CASRTLGQGNEKLFF
TGCGCCAGCAGAACCTTGGGACAGGGGAATGAAAAACTGTTTTTT
>NA|TRBJ1-3|NA|TRBV6-6
CASSYGGTSSGNTIYF
TGTGCCAGCAGTTACGGTGGGACGAGCTCTGGAAACACCATATATTTT
>NA|TRBJ2-7|NA|TRBV28
CASRAGTPSEQYF
TGTGCCAGCAGGGCCGGGACACCTTCCGAGCAGTACTTC
>NA|TRBJ2-1|NA|TRBV6-5
CASSQGNEQFF
TGTGCCAGCAGTCAGGGCAATGAGCAGTTCTTC
>NA|TRBJ1-1|NA|TRBV10-1
CASSESIGGTEAFF
TGCGCCAGCAGTGAGTCGATTGGGGGGACTGAAGCTTTCTTT
>NA|TRBJ1-4|NA|TRBV27
CASSHGSSLGSDEKLFF
TGTGCCAGCAGTCACGGGTCATCTTTGGGGTCGGATGAAAAACTGTTTTTT
>NA|TRBJ1-2|TRBD1|TRBV9
CASWDGQGGYGYTF
TGTGCCAGCTGGGACGGACAGGGGGGTTATGGCTACACCTTC
>NA|TRBJ1-2|NA|TRBV19
CASSDRTIGGYTF
TGTGCCAGTAGTGACCGGACAATCGGTGGCTACACCTTC
>NA|TRBJ2-3|TRBD2|TRBV5-4
CASSSGLAGSTDTQYF
TGTGCCAGCAGCTCCGGACTAGCGGGAAGTACAGATACGCAGTATTTT
>NA|TRBJ2-3|NA|TRBV11-2
CASSRGGAPTSTQYF
TGTGCCAGCAGCAGAGGAGGGGCCCCCACTTCCACGCAGTATTTT
>NA|TRBJ1-3|NA|TRBV9
CASSAWLGAENIYF
TGTGCCAGCAGCGCGTGGTTGGGGGCTGAGAACATATATTTT
>NA|TRBJ1-1|NA|TRBV19
CASSMADAEAFF
TGTGCCAGTAGTATGGCGGATGCTGAAGCTTTCTTT
>few|TRBJ1-1|NA|TRBV10-1
CASRPPHREAFF
TGCGCCAGCAGACCCCCACACAGGGAAGCTTTCTTT
>NA|TRBJ2-1|NA|TRBV30
CAWSVGAGRKQFF
TGTGCCTGGAGTGTAGGGGCGGGGCGTAAGCAGTTCTTC
>NA|TRBJ2-7|NA|TRBV21-1
CASSKSAYEQYF
TGTGCCAGCAGCAAATCTGCCTACGAGCAGTACTTC
>NA|TRBJ2-1|TRBD2|TRBV4-1
CASSQDPWTSGMITYNEQFF
TGCGCCAGCAGCCAAGATCCCTGGACTAGCGGGATGATCACCTACAATGAGCAGTTCTTC
>NA|TRBJ2-2|NA|TRBV27
CASSLSFTRGTGELFF
TGTGCCAGCAGTTTATCGTTTACGAGGGGCACCGGGGAGCTGTTTTTT
>NA|TRBJ2-1|TRBD1|TRBV7-6
CASSFTAGTGGYNEQFF
TGTGCCAGCAGCTTCACCGCCGGGACAGGAGGGTACAATGAGCAGTTCTTC
>NA|TRBJ2-1|NA|TRBV15
CATSRDIANEQFF
TGTGCCACCAGCAGAGATATAGCGAATGAGCAGTTCTTC